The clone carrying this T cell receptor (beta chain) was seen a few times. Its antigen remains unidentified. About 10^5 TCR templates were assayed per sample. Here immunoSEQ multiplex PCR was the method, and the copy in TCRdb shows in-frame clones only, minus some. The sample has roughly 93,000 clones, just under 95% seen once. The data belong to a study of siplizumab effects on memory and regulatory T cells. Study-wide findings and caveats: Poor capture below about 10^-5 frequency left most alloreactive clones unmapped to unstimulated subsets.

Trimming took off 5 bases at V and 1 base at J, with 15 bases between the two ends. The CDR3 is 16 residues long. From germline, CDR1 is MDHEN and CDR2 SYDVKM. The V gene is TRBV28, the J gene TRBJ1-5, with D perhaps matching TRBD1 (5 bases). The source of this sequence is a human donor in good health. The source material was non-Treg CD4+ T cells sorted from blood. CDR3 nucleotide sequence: TGTGCCAGCAGTCGTCTCCCGGGACGGAGCAATCAGCCCCAGCATTTT. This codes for CASSRLPGRSNQPQHF. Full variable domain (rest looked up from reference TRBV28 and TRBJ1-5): DVKVTQSSRYLVKRTGEKVFLECVQDMDHENMFWYRQDPGLGLRLIYFSYDVKMKEKGDIPEGYSVSREKKERFSLILESASTNQTSMYLCASSRLPGRSNQPQHFGDGTRLSIL.